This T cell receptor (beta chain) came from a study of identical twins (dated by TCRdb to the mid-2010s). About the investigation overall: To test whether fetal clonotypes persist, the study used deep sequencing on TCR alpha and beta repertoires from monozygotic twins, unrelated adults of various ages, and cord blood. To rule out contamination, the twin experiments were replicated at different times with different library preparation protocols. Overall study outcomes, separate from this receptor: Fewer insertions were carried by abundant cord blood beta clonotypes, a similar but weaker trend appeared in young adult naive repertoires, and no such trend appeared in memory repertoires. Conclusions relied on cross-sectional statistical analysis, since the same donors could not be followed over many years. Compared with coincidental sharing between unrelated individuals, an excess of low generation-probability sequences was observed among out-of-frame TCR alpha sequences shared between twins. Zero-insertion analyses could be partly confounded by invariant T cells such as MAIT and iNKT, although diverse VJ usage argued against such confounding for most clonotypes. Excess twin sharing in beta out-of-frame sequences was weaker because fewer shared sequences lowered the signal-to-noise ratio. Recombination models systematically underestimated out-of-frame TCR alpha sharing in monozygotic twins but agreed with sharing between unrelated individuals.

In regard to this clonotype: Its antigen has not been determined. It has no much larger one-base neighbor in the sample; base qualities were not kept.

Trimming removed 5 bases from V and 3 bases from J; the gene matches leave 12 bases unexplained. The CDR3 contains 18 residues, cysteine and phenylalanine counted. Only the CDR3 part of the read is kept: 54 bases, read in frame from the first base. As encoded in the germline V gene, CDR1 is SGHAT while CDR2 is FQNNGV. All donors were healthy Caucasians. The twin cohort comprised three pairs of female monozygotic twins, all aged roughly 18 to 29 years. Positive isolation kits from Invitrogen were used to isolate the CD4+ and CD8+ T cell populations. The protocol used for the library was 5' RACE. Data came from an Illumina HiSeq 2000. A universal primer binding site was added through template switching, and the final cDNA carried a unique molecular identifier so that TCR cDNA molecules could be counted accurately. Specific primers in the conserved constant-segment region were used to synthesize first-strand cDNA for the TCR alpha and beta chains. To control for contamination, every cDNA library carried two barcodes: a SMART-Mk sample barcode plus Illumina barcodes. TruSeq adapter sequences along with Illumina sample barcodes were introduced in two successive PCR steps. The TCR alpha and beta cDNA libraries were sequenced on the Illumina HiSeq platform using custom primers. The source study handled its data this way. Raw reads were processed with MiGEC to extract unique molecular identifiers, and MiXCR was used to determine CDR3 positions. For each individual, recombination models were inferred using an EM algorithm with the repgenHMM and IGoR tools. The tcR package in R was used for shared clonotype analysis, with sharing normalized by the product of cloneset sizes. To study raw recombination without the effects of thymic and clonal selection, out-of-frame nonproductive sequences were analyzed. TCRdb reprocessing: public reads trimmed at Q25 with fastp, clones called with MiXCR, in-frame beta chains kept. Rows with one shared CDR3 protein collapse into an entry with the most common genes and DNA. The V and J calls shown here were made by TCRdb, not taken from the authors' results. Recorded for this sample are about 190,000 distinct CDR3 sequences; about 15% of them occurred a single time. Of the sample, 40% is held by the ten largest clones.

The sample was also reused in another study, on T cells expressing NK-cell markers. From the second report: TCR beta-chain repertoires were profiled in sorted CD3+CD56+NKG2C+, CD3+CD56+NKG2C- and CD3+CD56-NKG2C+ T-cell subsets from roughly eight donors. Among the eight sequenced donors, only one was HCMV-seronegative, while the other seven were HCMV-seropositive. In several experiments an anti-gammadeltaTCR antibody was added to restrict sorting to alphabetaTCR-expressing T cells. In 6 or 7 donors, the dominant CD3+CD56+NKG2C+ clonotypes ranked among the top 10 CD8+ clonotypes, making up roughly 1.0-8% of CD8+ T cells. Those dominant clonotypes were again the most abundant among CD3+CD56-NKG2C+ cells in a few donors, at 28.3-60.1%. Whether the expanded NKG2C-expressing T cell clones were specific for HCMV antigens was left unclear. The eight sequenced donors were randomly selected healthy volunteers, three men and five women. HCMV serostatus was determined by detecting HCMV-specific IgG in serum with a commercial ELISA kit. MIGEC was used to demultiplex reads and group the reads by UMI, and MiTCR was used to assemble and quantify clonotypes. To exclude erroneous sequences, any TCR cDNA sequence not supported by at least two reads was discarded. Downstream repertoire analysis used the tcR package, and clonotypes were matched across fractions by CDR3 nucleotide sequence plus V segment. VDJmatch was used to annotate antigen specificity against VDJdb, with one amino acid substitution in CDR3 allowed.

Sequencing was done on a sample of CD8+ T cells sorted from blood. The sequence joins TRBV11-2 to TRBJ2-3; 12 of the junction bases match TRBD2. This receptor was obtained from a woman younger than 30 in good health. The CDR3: CASSQNLLAGGGTDTQYF. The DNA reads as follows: TGTGCCAGCAGCCAAAATTTACTAGCGGGAGGTGGAACAGATACGCAGTATTTT.